This T cell receptor beta chain comes out of a study of shared clonotypes between healthy human individuals. Comments on this clone: Its specificity is unknown.

General observations from the study: Estimated clonotype richness was generally higher in naive than memory subsets. Naive CD4 clonotypes overlapped across a handful of donors at approximately 4.5%.

TCRdb's table, derived via immunoSEQ multiplex PCR, lists solely in-frame clones and lacks some. The top ten hold roughly 1.2% of the sample, which has about 1.4 million clones, 95% to 97% seen once. The study separated CD4+ cells into CD45RA+ naive and CD45RA-negative memory subsets. Germline assignment: CDR1 SGHRS and CDR2 YFSETQ. V lost 3 bases to trimming and J lost 1 base; unmatched junction nucleotides: 5. This CDR3 is 15 amino acids long. V gene TRBV5-1 combines with J gene TRBJ1-1; 8 bases match TRBD1. The TCR comes from a man aged 25-45 years in good health. The specimen sequenced was naive CD4+ T cells sorted from blood. The sample's subset: CD45RA+ positively selected. As DNA, the CDR3 is TGCGCCAGCAGCTCGCTGGGACAGGCGAACACTGAAGCTTTCTTT. The encoded protein is CASSSLGQANTEAFF.